Listed below are T cell receptor beta chains from one sample, sequenced in a study of Graves' ophthalmopathy and Graves' hyperthyroidism. MiXCR, applied by TCRdb to the multiplex PCR reads, yields one record per CDR3 protein. The sample holds roughly 1.1 million distinct CDR3 sequences, 35% to 45% seen once. Sequences were obtained from peripheral blood or thyroid tissue (not recorded which). These receptors came from an adult man with Graves' hyperthyroidism. Both conserved end residues are part of each CDR3. D genes are given only for firm matches. Size tells how often a clone was seen (once, few, many) or the class of an expanded clone, and some rows leave it out.

many	TRBV15	.	TRBJ1-2	15	TGTGCCACCAGCAGGGGGGAGGCCTTGCTCTATGGCTACACCTTC	CATSRGEALLYGYTF
many	TRBV7-9	.	TRBJ2-7	15	TGTGCCAGCAGCAAGGGTCTCGGCAGTTCCCACGAGCAGTACTTC	CASSKGLGSSHEQYF
many	TRBV7-6	.	TRBJ2-7	14	TGTGCCAGCAGCTTGACAGAGGCTTTGGACGAGCAGTACTTC	CASSLTEALDEQYF
many	TRBV9	.	TRBJ2-7	15	TGTGCCAGCAGCGTAGGAGCAGGCGGCATCCACGAGCAGTACTTC	CASSVGAGGIHEQYF
.	TRBV19	.	TRBJ1-2	12	TGTGCCAGTAGCCGACAGACATGTGGCTACACCTTC	CASSRQTCGYTF
.	TRBV7-9	.	TRBJ2-5	12	TGTGCCAGCAGCTTAGGATGGCAGGCCCAGTACTTC	CASSLGWQAQYF
.	TRBV4-1	.	TRBJ1-3	15	TGCGCCAGCAGCCCCGATCAAGGTGGGGGAAACACCATATATTTT	CASSPDQGGGNTIYF
.	TRBV25-1	TRBD1	TRBJ1-2	16	TGTGCCAGCAGTTACTCAGGCAGGACAGGGGGTCTGGGCTACACCTTC	CASSYSGRTGGLGYTF
many	TRBV29-1	.	TRBJ2-7	15	TGCAGCGTTGAAAGGGGGGGGATGGACAGGAGCGAGCAGTACTTC	CSVERGGMDRSEQYF
few	TRBV19	.	TRBJ1-1	11	TGTGCCAGTAGTACAGGGCCTGAAGCTTTCTTT	CASSTGPEAFF
few	TRBV11-2	.	TRBJ2-7	15	TGTGCCAGCAGCCTCGGAAGGGGAGGAGGCTACGAGCAGTACTTC	CASSLGRGGGYEQYF
many	TRBV5-1	.	TRBJ2-7	14	TGCGCCAGCAGCTTGCCGGACGTAGCCTACGAGCAGTACTTC	CASSLPDVAYEQYF
many	TRBV12-3/TRBV12-4	.	TRBJ2-7	15	TGTGCCAGCAGTCCCCAACTAACTGCGTCCTACGAGCAGTACTTC	CASSPQLTASYEQYF
.	TRBV9	.	TRBJ2-7	15	TGTGCCAGCACCCCGGGTGGAAGTAATGGCTACGAGCAGTACTTC	CASTPGGSNGYEQYF
many	TRBV7-2	.	TRBJ1-2	15	TGTGCCAGCAGCTTAGAAGCGGGATCTCGCTATGGCTACACCTTC	CASSLEAGSRYGYTF
many	TRBV10-2	TRBD2	TRBJ2-5	11	TGTGCCAGCAGCGCCGGGCTAGCGGGAGCATTC	CASSAGLAGAF